This record concerns one TCR beta chain sequence. Its antigen is still unknown. The germline gives CDR1 SEHNR, CDR2 FQNEAQ (reference sequence). The CDR3 runs to 13 residues. The junction had 3 bases not matched to a gene; V was cut back by 3 bases and J by 7 bases. Method: immunoSEQ multiplex PCR; TCRdb's copy keeps in-frame clones and lacks some. The sample lists 92,000 or so clones; 75% to 90% were seen once. The data derive from a study of T cell responses to AZD1222 COVID-19 vaccine. General observations from the study: Two doses of AZD1222 preceded a rise in Spike-specific TCR breadth and depth. All repertoire sampling was performed exclusively after the peak T cell response. Among the donors, most were white British and more were female, and clonal diversity was possibly underestimated.

The chain uses TRBV7-9 and TRBJ1-2, with 9 nucleotides matching TRBD1. This sequence originates from an adult who received the AZD1222 COVID-19 vaccine. The sequenced sample was peripheral blood, obtained 28 days after the second AZD1222 dose. The CDR3: CASSLGTGSGYTF. CDR3 in DNA: TGTGCCAGCAGCTTGGGGACAGGGTCTGGCTACACCTTC.